Below, one T cell receptor beta chain is given with its context. The data derive from a study of control samples from healthy donors and cancer patients. Sequencing used immunoSEQ multiplex PCR; TCRdb keeps in-frame clones, though not all of them. The sample gives about 110,000 clones, about 89% of which show up once; 7.8% is in the top ten. There are 16 residues in the CDR3. Deletions cut 0 bases from V and 2 bases from J, with 14 bases between. The germline V gene encodes CDR1 LGHDT and CDR2 YNNKEL (reference sequence). Sequencing was done on a sample of blood. The receptor comes from a woman between 18 and 29 years old in good health. This chain links TRBV3-1 (or the pseudogene TRBV3-2) with TRBJ2-7; TRBD2 might be the D (6 bases). The CDR3 DNA reads TGTGCCAGCAGCCAAGATCGGGGGACCCGGACCTACGAGCAGTACTTC. Translating it yields CASSQDRGTRTYEQYF.